This is a list of T cell receptor beta chains from one sample in a study of cytotoxic CD8 clonotypes in ibrutinib-treated CLL. Some clones are missing from TCRdb's copy, which holds only in-frame ones; the method was immunoSEQ multiplex PCR. This sample yields approximately 26,000 clones, of which approximately 71% are seen a single time; under 50% belongs to the top ten. Sequencing was performed on PBMCs, taken after 12 months of ibrutinib treatment. These receptors were taken from a human donor with chronic lymphocytic leukemia. CDR3s include the opening cysteine and the closing phenylalanine or tryptophan. The D gene is left open where the match is weak. A clone size is listed for some rows: how often the clone was seen (once, few, many), or a class if it is expanded.

>NA|TRBJ2-3|few|TRBV5-1
TGCGCCAGCAGCTTGGAGGCGGATGGCACAGATACGCAGTATTTT
CASSLEADGTDTQYF
>NA|TRBJ2-3|NA|TRBV4-1
TGCGCCAGCAGCCAAGACAAGGGGAGAACAGATACGCAGTATTTT
CASSQDKGRTDTQYF
>NA|TRBJ2-3|NA|TRBV11-2
TGTGCCAGCAGCCGCATGGAGGGGAAGCCGGCGCATACGCAGTATTTT
CASSRMEGKPAHTQYF
>NA|TRBJ1-6|NA|TRBV15
TGTGCCACCAGTCCACAATACGGCTATAATTCACCCCTCCACTTT
CATSPQYGYNSPLHF
>TRBD1|TRBJ1-2|NA|TRBV28
TGTGCCAGCAGTACCTCAGGGGGTGGCTACACCTTC
CASSTSGGGYTF
>TRBD1|TRBJ2-7|many|TRBV9
TGTGCCAGCAGCGGACAGGGTGCGTACGAGCAGTACTTC
CASSGQGAYEQYF
>NA|TRBJ1-3|NA|TRBV9
TGTGCCAGCAGCTCGACGACAGCTCCTGGAAACACCATATATTTT
CASSSTTAPGNTIYF
>TRBD1|TRBJ2-2|NA|TRBV7-3
TGTGCCAGCAGCTTACAGGGGGATTGGGCCGGGGAGCTGTTTTTT
CASSLQGDWAGELFF
>NA|TRBJ1-2|NA|TRBV13
TGTGCCAGCAGCTTAGGGGACTCAACAGCGTACTATGGCTACACCTTC
CASSLGDSTAYYGYTF
>TRBD1|TRBJ1-2|NA|TRBV2
TGTGCCAGCAGCCTCGGACAGGGGGCGAAAGGCTACACCTTC
CASSLGQGAKGYTF
>NA|TRBJ1-2|NA|TRBV6-5
TGTGCCAGCAGTTACTCGTGGCAGGGGATCTATGGCTACACCTTC
CASSYSWQGIYGYTF
>TRBD1|TRBJ1-2|NA|TRBV19
TGTGCCAGTAGTACGGACAGGGGCTATGGCTACACCTTC
CASSTDRGYGYTF
>TRBD1|TRBJ2-1|NA|TRBV2
TGTGCCAGCAGTGAAAGACAGGGGGGCAATGAGCAGTTCTTC
CASSERQGGNEQFF
>NA|TRBJ2-3|NA|TRBV5-1
TGCGCCAGCAGCTTGACAGGGACAGATACGCAGTATTTT
CASSLTGTDTQYF
>NA|TRBJ2-1|NA|TRBV6-1
TGTGCCAGCAGTGAAGCGCCCCGGGGGACCTACAATGAGCAGTTCTTC
CASSEAPRGTYNEQFF
>NA|TRBJ1-2|NA|TRBV30
TGTGCCTGGTCCGGGTCCGCAAACTATGGCTACACCTTC
CAWSGSANYGYTF
>TRBD1|TRBJ2-7|NA|TRBV27
TGTGCCAGCAGTTTCTCACAGGGGATAGGCTACGAGCAGTACTTC
CASSFSQGIGYEQYF
>NA|TRBJ1-2|NA|TRBV13
TGTGCCAGCAGCACAGCGGGCGGTGGGAATGGCTACACCTTC
CASSTAGGGNGYTF